Presented here are 14 T cell receptor beta chains from one specimen sequenced in a study of shared clonotypes between healthy human individuals. The protocol was immunoSEQ multiplex PCR, while the TCRdb copy is restricted to in-frame clones and leaves out a portion. The sample has around 720,000 clones, about three quarters seen once; the top ten hold under 2%. Sample: memory CD4+ T cells sorted from blood. Subset indicated: CD45RA-negative fraction. These TCRs come from a woman in her thirties in good health.

The chain couples TRBV28 to TRBJ1-3; D uncertain. The length of the CDR3 is 15 residues. The germline V gene has CDR1 MDHEN and CDR2 SYDVKM. V was shortened by 2 bases and J by 4 bases, with 12 bases between the two germline ends. The CDR3 region is CASSLPQTPGNTIYF. The CDR3 DNA follows: TGTGCCAGCAGTTTACCACAGACCCCCGGAAACACCATATATTTT.

The chain is built from TRBV2 and TRBJ2-1; no clear D gene. V dropped 4 bases and J dropped 3 bases, with 7 bases sitting between them. The CDR3 totals 13 residues. Per the germline V gene, CDR1 is SNHLY and CDR2 is FYNNEI. The CDR3 reads CASSGVSYNEQFF. CDR3 coding DNA: TGTGCCAGCAGTGGGGTTAGCTACAATGAGCAGTTCTTC.

The chain links TRBV28 to TRBJ2-5; TRBD2 matches 8 bases. CDR3 length: 13 amino acids. The germline V gene has CDR1 MDHEN and CDR2 SYDVKM. V shed 6 bases, J shed 7 bases, and the junction held 7 bases outside the gene matches. CDR3 sequence reads: CASSSGRLGTQYF. CDR3 sequence (DNA): TGTGCCAGCAGCAGCGGGAGACTCGGGACCCAGTACTTC. The whole variable domain, remainder taken from reference TRBV28 and TRBJ2-5, is DVKVTQSSRYLVKRTGEKVFLECVQDMDHENMFWYRQDPGLGLRLIYFSYDVKMKEKGDIPEGYSVSREKKERFSLILESASTNQTSMYLCASSSGRLGTQYFGPGTRLLVL.

This clone was detected many times. The chain uses TRBV4-2 and TRBJ1-3; the D gene is possibly TRBD1 (5 bases). The CDR3 runs 17 residues. The ends were cut back, 0 bases at V and 4 bases at J, with 16 bases in the middle. Germline assignment: CDR1 LGHNA and CDR2 YNFKEQ. For the CDR3, the DNA is TGTGCCAGCAGCCAAGAGAGTAGGGGTCTAATCGGAAACACCATATATTTT. Encoded protein: CASSQESRGLIGNTIYF.

The V gene is TRBV10-2, the J gene TRBJ2-2, with D tentatively TRBD1 or TRBD2 (5 bases each). Germline CDR1 and CDR2: WSHSY and SAAADI. The CDR3 sequence is 14 residues long. Trimming pared 11 bases from V and 1 base from J, leaving 14 bases between. CDR3 amino acids: CAVSGTVNTGELFF. The CDR3 DNA follows: TGCGCCGTATCCGGGACGGTGAACACCGGGGAGCTGTTTTTT.

V is TRBV19 and J is TRBJ2-2; D uncertain. From germline, CDR1 is LNHDA and CDR2 SQIVND (reference sequence). The ends were cut back, 3 bases at V and 5 bases at J, with 7 bases in the middle. There are 13 residues in the CDR3. CDR3 bases: TGTGCCAGTAGTATCCAGGTGACCGGGGAGCTGTTTTTT. Translating gives CASSIQVTGELFF.

The chain has TRBV25-1 and TRBJ2-1; 12 nucleotides align to TRBD1. Germline CDR1 and CDR2: MGHDK and SYGVNS. The V and J ends lost 6 bases and 7 bases, in that order; junction bases with no gene match: 13. The CDR3 has 17 amino acids. The CDR3 is CASSEIVGQGASNEQFF. In nucleotides, the CDR3 is TGTGCCAGCAGCGAAATCGTGGGACAGGGGGCGAGTAATGAGCAGTTCTTC.

The chain combines TRBV25-1 with TRBJ1-5, with D tentatively TRBD1 (6 bases). This CDR3 contains 16 residues. Germline V gene lookup returns CDR1 MGHDK and CDR2 SYGVNS. V was pared by 6 bases and J by 8 bases, with 23 bases between. The CDR3 region is CASRPYRVGLIKPQHF. In nucleotides, the CDR3 is TGTGCCAGCAGGCCCTACAGGGTCGGGCTAATCAAGCCCCAGCATTTT.

Turning to this clone: Additional DNA sequences in this sample encode the identical CDR3. The rearrangement uses TRBV7-9 and TRBJ1-1, with D perhaps TRBD1 (5 bases). Germline CDR1 SEHNR, CDR2 FQNEAQ (reference sequence). V was trimmed by 3 bases and J by 4 bases, leaving 9 bases between them. CDR3 length: 13 amino acids. The CDR3 DNA is TGTGCCAGCAGCTTCCAGGGTTCCACTGAAGCTTTCTTT. Its translation: CASSFQGSTEAFF.

V gene TRBV5-1 combines with J gene TRBJ2-3; the D gene is possibly TRBD1 (5 bases). Germline V gene lookup returns CDR1 SGHRS and CDR2 YFSETQ. Trimming removed 4 bases from V and 2 bases from J, with 11 bases in between. The CDR3 has 14 amino acids. In nucleotides, the CDR3 is TGCGCCAGCAGCCTACAGGAGCCCACAGATACGCAGTATTTT. Translated, it gives CASSLQEPTDTQYF.

V usage is TRBV25-1 and J usage is TRBJ2-7; D is uncertain. This CDR3 contains 13 residues. The ends were cut back, 4 bases at V and 7 bases at J, with 14 bases in the middle. Germline CDR1 is MGHDK and CDR2 is SYGVNS. Here the CDR3 reads CASSAPERGEQYF. The CDR3 bases are TGTGCCAGCAGTGCACCCGAAAGAGGAGAGCAGTACTTC.

This chain connects TRBV5-1 to TRBJ2-1; a weak D match, TRBD1 (6 bases). Between the trimmed V and J ends, which lost 4 bases and 0 bases, there was a span of 26 bases. CDR1 is SGHRS and CDR2 is YFSETQ in the germline V gene. The CDR3 totals 20 residues. The CDR3: CASSLPKGTQRTISYNEQFF. DNA for the CDR3: TGCGCCAGCAGCCTTCCAAAGGGGACACAGCGGACCATCTCCTACAATGAGCAGTTCTTC.

CDR3 amino acids: CAISDRNTKGENEQYF. CDR3 in DNA: TGTGCCATCAGTGACCGGAACACGAAGGGGGAGAACGAGCAGTACTTC. The chain has TRBV10-3 and TRBJ2-7; TRBD1 is a possible D gene (6 bases). Germline V gives CDR1 ENHRY, CDR2 SYGVKD. Trimming took off 3 bases at V and 5 bases at J, with 20 bases between the two ends. CDR3 length: 16 amino acids.

In DNA, the CDR3 is TGCGCCAGCAGCTTCAAGGGCCCCACAGATACGCAGTATTTT. This translates into CASSFKGPTDTQYF. The J gene is TRBJ2-3, the V gene TRBV5-1; D not resolved. From germline, CDR1 is SGHRS and CDR2 YFSETQ. This CDR3 is built from 14 residues. Trimming pared 2 bases from V and 2 bases from J, leaving 9 bases between.